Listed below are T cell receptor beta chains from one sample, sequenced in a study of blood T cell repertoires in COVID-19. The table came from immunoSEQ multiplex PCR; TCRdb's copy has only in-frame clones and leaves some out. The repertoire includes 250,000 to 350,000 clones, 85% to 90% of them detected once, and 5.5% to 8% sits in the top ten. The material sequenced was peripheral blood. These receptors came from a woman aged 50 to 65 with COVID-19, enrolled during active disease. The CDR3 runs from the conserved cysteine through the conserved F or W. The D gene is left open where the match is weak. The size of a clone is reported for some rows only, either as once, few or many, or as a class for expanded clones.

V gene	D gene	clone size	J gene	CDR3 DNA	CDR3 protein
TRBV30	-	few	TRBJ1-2	TGTGCCTGTACCCGGGGGGGCAGGGGCTACACCTTC	CACTRGGRGYTF
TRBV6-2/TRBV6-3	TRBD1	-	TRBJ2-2	TGTGCCAGCAGTTGGGGGACAGCCACCGGGGAGCTGTTTTTT	CASSWGTATGELFF
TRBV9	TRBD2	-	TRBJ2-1	TGTGCCAGCAGCCTGCGGACTAGCGGGAGAGGACCCGAGCAGTTCTTC	CASSLRTSGRGPEQFF
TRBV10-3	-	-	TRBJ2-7	TGTGCCATCCGGCAGGGCGGCTACGAGCAGTACTTC	CAIRQGGYEQYF
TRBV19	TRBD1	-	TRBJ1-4	TGTGCCAGTAGAGGACAGGGGTTCGGTGAAAAACTGTTTTTT	CASRGQGFGEKLFF
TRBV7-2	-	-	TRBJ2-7	TGTGCCAGCAGTCAAAGATCTACCAACTACGAGCAGTACTTC	CASSQRSTNYEQYF
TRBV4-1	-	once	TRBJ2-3	TGCGCCAGCAGAAGCACGGGGAATACGCAGTATTTT	CASRSTGNTQYF
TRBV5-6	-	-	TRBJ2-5	TGTGCCAGCAGCCAACAGGGCAAAGAAGAGACCCAGTACTTC	CASSQQGKEETQYF
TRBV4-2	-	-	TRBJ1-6	TGTGCCAGCAGCCAAGAAGACCGGGGCTCCTATAATTCACCCCTCCACTTT	CASSQEDRGSYNSPLHF
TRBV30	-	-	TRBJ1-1	TGTGCCTGGAGTGTTGGGGAAAGGGGTAAGGCTTTCTTT	CAWSVGERGKAFF
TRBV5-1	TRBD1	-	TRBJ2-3	TGCGCCAGCAGCCTAGTAGGACAGGGAGGCGGGGATACGCAGTATTTT	CASSLVGQGGGDTQYF
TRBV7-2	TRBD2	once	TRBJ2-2	TGTGCCAGCAGCCCAGGGACTAGCGGCACCGGGGAGCTGTTTTTT	CASSPGTSGTGELFF
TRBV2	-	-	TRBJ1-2	TGTGCCAGCAGCCGCGACAGAAGTAGGGATGGCTACACCTTC	CASSRDRSRDGYTF
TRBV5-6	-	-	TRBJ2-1	TGTGCCAGCAGCCCCGTCTCAACGCGAGACAATGAGCAGTTCTTC	CASSPVSTRDNEQFF
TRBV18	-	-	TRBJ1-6	TGTGCCAGCTCCCGCGGACAGTCGGGCTCCTATAATTCACCCCTCCACTTT	CASSRGQSGSYNSPLHF
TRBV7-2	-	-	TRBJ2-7	TGTGCCAGCAGGCGCGCTGGACAGATCTACGAGCAGTACTTC	CASRRAGQIYEQYF
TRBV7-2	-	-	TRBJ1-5	TGTGCCAGCAGCTTAGGGTCGCGGATCAATCAGCCCCAGCATTTT	CASSLGSRINQPQHF
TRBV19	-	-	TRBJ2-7	TGTGCCAGTAGTACCCTCCAAGGAGCCTACGAGCAGTACTTC	CASSTLQGAYEQYF
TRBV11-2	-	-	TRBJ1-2	TGTGCCAGCGGAGGGCACGAACCCTACCTAGCCTTC	CASGGHEPYLAF
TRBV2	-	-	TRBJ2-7	TGTGCCAGCAGCGCCACTAGCCGTGGGGGGTACGAGCAGTACTTC	CASSATSRGGYEQYF
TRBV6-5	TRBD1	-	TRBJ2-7	TGTGCCAGCGGGTCGACAGGGGCTCGATCCTACGAGCAGTACTTC	CASGSTGARSYEQYF
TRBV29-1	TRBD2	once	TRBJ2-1	TGCAGCGTTGGTTGGCGGGAGGCAAATGAGCAGTTCTTC	CSVGWREANEQFF
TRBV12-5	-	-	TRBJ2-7	TGTGCTAGTGGTTTGGGCGGGACTTACGAGCAGTACTTC	CASGLGGTYEQYF
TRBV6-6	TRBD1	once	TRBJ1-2	TGTGCCAGCAGTTACCTCGACAGGGCTGGTGGCTACACCTTC	CASSYLDRAGGYTF
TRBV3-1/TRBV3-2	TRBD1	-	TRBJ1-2	TGTGCCAGCAGCCAAGAGGCAGGGGGAAGTGGCGGCTACACCTTC	CASSQEAGGSGGYTF
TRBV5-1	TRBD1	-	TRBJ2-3	TGCGCCAGCAGCTTGGCGACAGGGGGCGAGGCAGATACGCAGTATTTT	CASSLATGGEADTQYF
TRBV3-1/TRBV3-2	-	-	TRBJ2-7	TGTGCCAGCAGCCTTATAGACGAGCGGCAGTACTTC	CASSLIDERQYF
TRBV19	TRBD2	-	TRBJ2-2	TGTGCCAGTAGCCGTCTAGCGGGAGGTCAGGGTACCGGGGAGCTGTTTTTT	CASSRLAGGQGTGELFF
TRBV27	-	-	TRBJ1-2	TGTGCCAGCAGTTTATCGTTAAGTATGGCAGGCTATGGCTACACCTTC	CASSLSLSMAGYGYTF
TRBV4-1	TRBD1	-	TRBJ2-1	TGCGCCAGCAGCCGGGGCCTTCCGGGACAGGGATTGGGTGAGCAGTTCTTC	CASSRGLPGQGLGEQFF
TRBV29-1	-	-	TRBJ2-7	TGCAGCGATCAGCCCCGGACTGAAACTAAACCGACCTACGAGCAGTACTTC	CSDQPRTETKPTYEQYF
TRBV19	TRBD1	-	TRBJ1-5	TGTGCCAGTAGTACTTGGACAGGGGGCTCTCAGCCCCAGCATTTT	CASSTWTGGSQPQHF
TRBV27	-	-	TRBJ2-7	TGTGCCAGCACCCTTTTGGGAGGGACAGGAGGCTACGAGCAGTACTTC	CASTLLGGTGGYEQYF
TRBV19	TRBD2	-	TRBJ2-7	TGTGCCAGTAGTGTTAGCGGGCCACCCTACGAGCAGTACTTC	CASSVSGPPYEQYF
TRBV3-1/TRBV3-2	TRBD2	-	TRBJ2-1	TGTGCCAGCAGTACTAGCGGGACGAGTGCACCATACAATGAGCAGTTCTTC	CASSTSGTSAPYNEQFF
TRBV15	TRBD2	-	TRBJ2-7	TGTGCCACCAGCATTGGACTAGCGGGCTACGAGCAGTACTTC	CATSIGLAGYEQYF
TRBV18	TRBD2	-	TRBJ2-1	TGTGCCAGCTCACCCAGAGGACTAGCGGGAGGCTTCAACAATGAGCAGTTCTTC	CASSPRGLAGGFNNEQFF
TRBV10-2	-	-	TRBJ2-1	TGCGCCAGCAAGAGTCAGGGGAAAAACAATGAGCAGTTCTTC	CASKSQGKNNEQFF
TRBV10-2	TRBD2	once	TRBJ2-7	TGCGCCAGCGGTAGCGGGAAGTCCTACGAGCAGTACTTC	CASGSGKSYEQYF
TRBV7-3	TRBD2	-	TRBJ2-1	TGTGCCAGCAGCCCACGACTAGCGGGAGATATTATAGTTGAGCAGTTCTTC	CASSPRLAGDIIVEQFF
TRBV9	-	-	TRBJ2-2	TGTGCCAGCAGCGTATATGGCCCAACCCCAGGGGAGCTGTTTTTT	CASSVYGPTPGELFF
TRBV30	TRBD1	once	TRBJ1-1	TGTGCCTCCTATGACAGGGGCAGAGACACTGAAGCTTTCTTT	CASYDRGRDTEAFF
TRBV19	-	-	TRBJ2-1	TGTGCCAGTAGTATATTGCCGGGAGACAATGAGCAGTTCTTC	CASSILPGDNEQFF
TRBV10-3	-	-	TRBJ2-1	TGTGCCATCAGTGAGTCCGCGTTTCACTTGCCGTTCTTC	CAISESAFHLPFF
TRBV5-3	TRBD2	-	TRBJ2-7	TGTGCCAGAAGCGGGCGGACTAGCGGGACGCAGATTTACGAGCAGTACTTC	CARSGRTSGTQIYEQYF
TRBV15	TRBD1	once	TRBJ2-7	TGTGCCACCAGCAGACGGGGACAGCACTCCTACGAGCAGTACTTC	CATSRRGQHSYEQYF
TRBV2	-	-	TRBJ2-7	TGTGCCAGCGAGGACTACCTTTACGAGCAGTACTTC	CASEDYLYEQYF
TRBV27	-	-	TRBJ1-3	TGTGCCAGCAGTTTAGGGCCGAGCTCTGGAAACACCATATATTTT	CASSLGPSSGNTIYF
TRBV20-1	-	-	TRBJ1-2	TGCAGTGCCAGTGGAGGGCTGGCGAGTAACTATGGCTACACCTTC	CSASGGLASNYGYTF
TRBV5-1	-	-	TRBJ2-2	TGCGCCAGCAGCTTGGATCTTAGCGTCGGGGAGCTGTTTTTT	CASSLDLSVGELFF
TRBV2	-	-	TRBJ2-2	TGTGCCAGCAGTGTACATGACGGGGAGCTGTTTTTT	CASSVHDGELFF